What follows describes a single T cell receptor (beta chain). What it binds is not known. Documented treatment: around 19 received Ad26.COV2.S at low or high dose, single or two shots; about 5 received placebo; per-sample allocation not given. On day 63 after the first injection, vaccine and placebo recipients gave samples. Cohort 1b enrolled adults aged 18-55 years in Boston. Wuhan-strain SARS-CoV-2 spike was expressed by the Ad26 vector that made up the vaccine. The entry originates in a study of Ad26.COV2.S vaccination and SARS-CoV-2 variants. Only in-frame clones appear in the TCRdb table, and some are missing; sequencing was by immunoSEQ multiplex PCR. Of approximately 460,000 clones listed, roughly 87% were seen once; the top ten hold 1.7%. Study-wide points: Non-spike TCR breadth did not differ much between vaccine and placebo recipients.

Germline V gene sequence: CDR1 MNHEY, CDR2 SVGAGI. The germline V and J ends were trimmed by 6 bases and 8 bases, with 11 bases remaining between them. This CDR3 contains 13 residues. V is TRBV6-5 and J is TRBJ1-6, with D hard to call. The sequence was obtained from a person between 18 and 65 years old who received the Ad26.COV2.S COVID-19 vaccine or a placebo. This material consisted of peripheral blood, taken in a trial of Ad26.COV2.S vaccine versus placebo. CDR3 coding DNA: TGTGCCAGCAGCCAGAAGGGCGATTCACCCCTCCACTTT. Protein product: CASSQKGDSPLHF.